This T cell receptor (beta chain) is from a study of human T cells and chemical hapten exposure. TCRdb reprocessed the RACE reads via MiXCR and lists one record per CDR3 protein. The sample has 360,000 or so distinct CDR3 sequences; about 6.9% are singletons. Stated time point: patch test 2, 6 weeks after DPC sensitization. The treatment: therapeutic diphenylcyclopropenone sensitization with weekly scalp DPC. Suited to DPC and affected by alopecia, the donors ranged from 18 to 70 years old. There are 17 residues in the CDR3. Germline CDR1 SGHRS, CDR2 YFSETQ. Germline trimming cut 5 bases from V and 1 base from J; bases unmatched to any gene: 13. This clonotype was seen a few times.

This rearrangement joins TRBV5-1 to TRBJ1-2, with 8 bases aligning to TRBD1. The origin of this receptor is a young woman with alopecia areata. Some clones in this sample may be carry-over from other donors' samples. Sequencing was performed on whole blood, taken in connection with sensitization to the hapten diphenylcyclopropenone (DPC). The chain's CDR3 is CASRKDRGLDINYGYTF. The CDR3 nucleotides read TGCGCCAGCAGGAAAGACAGGGGACTCGACATTAACTATGGCTACACCTTC.